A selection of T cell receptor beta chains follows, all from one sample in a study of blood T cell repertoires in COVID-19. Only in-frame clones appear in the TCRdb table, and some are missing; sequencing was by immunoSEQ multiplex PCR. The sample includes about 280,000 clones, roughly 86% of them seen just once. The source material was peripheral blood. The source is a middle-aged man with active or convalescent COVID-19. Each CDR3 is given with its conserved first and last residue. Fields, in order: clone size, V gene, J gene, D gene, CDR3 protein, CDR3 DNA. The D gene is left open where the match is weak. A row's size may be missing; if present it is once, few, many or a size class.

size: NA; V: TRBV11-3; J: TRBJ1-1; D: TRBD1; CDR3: CASRATGGAENTEAFF; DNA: TGTGCCAGCAGGGCAACAGGGGGAGCTGAGAACACTGAAGCTTTCTTT
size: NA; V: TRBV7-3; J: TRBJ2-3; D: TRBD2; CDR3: CASSRAGGQNTQYF; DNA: TGTGCCAGCAGTCGAGCGGGGGGGCAAAATACGCAGTATTTT
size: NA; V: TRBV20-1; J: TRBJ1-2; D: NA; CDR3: CSAPGIYGYTF; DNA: TGCAGTGCCCCAGGGATCTATGGCTACACCTTC
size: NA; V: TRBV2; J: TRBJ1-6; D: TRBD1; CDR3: CASRATGGAKPLHF; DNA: TGTGCCAGCAGGGCGACAGGGGGCGCGAAGCCCCTCCACTTT
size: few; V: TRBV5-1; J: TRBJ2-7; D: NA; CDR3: CASSLVAGEAYEQYF; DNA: TGCGCCAGCAGCTTAGTAGCAGGGGAAGCCTACGAGCAGTACTTC
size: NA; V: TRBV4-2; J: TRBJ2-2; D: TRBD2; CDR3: CASSQETLSGRGGELFF; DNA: TGTGCCAGCAGCCAAGAGACTCTAAGCGGGAGAGGCGGGGAGCTGTTTTTT
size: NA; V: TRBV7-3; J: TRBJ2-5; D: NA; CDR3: CASSLLAGPQETQYF; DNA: TGTGCCAGCAGCTTATTGGCGGGACCGCAAGAGACCCAGTACTTC
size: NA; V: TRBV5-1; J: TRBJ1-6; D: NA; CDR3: CASSSDGWAGALHF; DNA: TGCGCCAGCAGCTCGGACGGATGGGCGGGGGCCCTCCACTTT
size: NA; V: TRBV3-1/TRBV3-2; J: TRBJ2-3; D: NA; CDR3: CASSQTDYITDTQYF; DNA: TGTGCCAGCAGCCAAACGGACTATATCACAGATACGCAGTATTTT
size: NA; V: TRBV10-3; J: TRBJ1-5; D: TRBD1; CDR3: CAISEAGGRQPQHF; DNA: TGTGCCATCAGTGAAGCAGGGGGAAGGCAGCCCCAGCATTTT
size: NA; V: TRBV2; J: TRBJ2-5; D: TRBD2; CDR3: CASTRDRGGEETQYF; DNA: TGTGCCAGCACTAGGGACCGGGGGGGAGAAGAGACCCAGTACTTC
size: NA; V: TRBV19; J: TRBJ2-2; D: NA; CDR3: CASSMGLENTGELFF; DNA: TGTGCCAGTAGCATGGGGCTTGAGAACACCGGGGAGCTGTTTTTT
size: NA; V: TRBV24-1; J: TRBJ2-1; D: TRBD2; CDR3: CATSAALAGAGSYNEQFF; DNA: TGTGCCACCAGTGCTGCACTAGCGGGGGCTGGGTCCTACAATGAGCAGTTCTTC
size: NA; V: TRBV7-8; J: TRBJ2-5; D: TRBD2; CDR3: CASSLDGSRAGGETQYF; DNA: TGTGCCAGCAGCTTAGACGGCTCCAGAGCGGGAGGAGAGACCCAGTACTTC
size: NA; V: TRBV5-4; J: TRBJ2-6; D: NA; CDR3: CASSLYSGANVLTF; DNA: TGTGCCAGCAGCTTGTACTCTGGGGCCAACGTCCTGACTTTC
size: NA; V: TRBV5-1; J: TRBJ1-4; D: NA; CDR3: CASAIVPTNEKLFF; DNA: TGCGCCAGTGCGATAGTTCCAACTAATGAAAAACTGTTTTTT
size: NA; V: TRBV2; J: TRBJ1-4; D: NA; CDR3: CASPDKGGGEKLFF; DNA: TGTGCCAGCCCTGATAAGGGGGGGGGTGAAAAACTGTTTTTT
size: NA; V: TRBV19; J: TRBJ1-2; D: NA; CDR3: CASLVTGPHGYGYTF; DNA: TGTGCCAGCCTGGTAACAGGGCCGCATGGGTATGGCTACACCTTC
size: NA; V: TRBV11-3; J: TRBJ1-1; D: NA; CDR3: CASSSPKGRWTEAFF; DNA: TGTGCCAGCAGCTCCCCTAAGGGGAGGTGGACTGAAGCTTTCTTT
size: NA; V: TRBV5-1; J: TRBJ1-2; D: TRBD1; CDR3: CASSGQGQSTF; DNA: TGCGCCAGCAGCGGACAGGGGCAATCCACCTTC